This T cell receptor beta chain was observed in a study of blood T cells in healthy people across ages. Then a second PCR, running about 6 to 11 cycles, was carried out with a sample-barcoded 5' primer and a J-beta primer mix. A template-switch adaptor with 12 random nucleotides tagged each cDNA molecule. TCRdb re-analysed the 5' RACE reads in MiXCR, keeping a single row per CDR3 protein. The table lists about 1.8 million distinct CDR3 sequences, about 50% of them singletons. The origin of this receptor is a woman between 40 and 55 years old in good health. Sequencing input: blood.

The CDR3 protein is CASSQDWGGAKYEQYF. In nucleotides, the CDR3 is TGTGCCAGCAGCCAAGACTGGGGGGGGGCCAAATACGAGCAGTACTTC. The chain uses TRBV4-2 and TRBJ2-7, with D possibly matching TRBD2 (7 bases). The CDR3 is 16 residues long. Trimming removed 0 bases from V and 4 bases from J, with 16 bases in between. Germline assignment: CDR1 LGHNA and CDR2 YNFKEQ.